This is a list of T cell receptor beta chains from one sample in a study of graft-versus-host responses after intestinal transplantation. Here immunoSEQ multiplex PCR was the method, and the copy in TCRdb shows in-frame clones only, minus some. The data contain approximately 23,000 clones, about 45% of them singletons. The starting material was alloreactive CD8+ T cells from a mixed lymphocyte reaction culture, obtained before transplantation. Receptors originate from a human patient who was an organ donor for intestinal transplantation. Both conserved end residues are part of each CDR3. The order of the fields is clone size, V gene, D gene, J gene, CDR3 DNA, CDR3 protein. A D gene is named only where the DNA matches it firmly. Size is stated for part of the rows, as once, few or many counts, or as a class when the clone is expanded.

.	TRBV5-3	TRBD1	TRBJ1-4	TGTGCCAGACGCCTCGCAGGGGGATCTAATGAAAAACTGTTTTTT	CARRLAGGSNEKLFF
medium-sized	TRBV4-1	.	TRBJ2-1	TGCGCCAGCAGCCAAGACGGACACGAGCAGTTCTTC	CASSQDGHEQFF
few	TRBV6-5	.	TRBJ1-2	TGTGCCAGCAGTCCTCCGGGTGTGCTGCACTATGGCTACACCTTC	CASSPPGVLHYGYTF
.	TRBV27	.	TRBJ2-1	TGTGCCAGCAGTTGGGCAGGGTACAATGAGCAGTTCTTC	CASSWAGYNEQFF
.	TRBV11-3	.	TRBJ2-7	TGTGCCAGCAGCTTAGGGACAGACTACGAGCAGTACTTC	CASSLGTDYEQYF
few	TRBV6-1	TRBD2	TRBJ2-5	TGTGCCAGCAGTCAGGGACTAGTCGAGGAGACCCAGTACTTC	CASSQGLVEETQYF
.	TRBV6-5	.	TRBJ2-7	TGTGCCAGCAGTCCGCGGACAGCCCTCTCCTACGAGCAGTACTTC	CASSPRTALSYEQYF
.	TRBV6-1	.	TRBJ2-7	TGTGCCAGCAGTGCCGGCAGGGTAGCCTACGAGCAGTACTTC	CASSAGRVAYEQYF
.	TRBV18	.	TRBJ1-2	TGTGCCAGCTCACCAGACCCGGGGGCCCCAAACTATGGCTACACCTTC	CASSPDPGAPNYGYTF
few	TRBV4-1	TRBD2	TRBJ2-1	TGCGCCAGCAGCCAACTAGCGGGAGGGCCTGGGGATGAGCAGTTCTTC	CASSQLAGGPGDEQFF
few	TRBV5-2	.	TRBJ1-2	TGCGCCAGCAGCCAAGTGGGGACAGTCTATGGCTACACCTTC	CASSQVGTVYGYTF
.	TRBV13	.	TRBJ2-1	TGTGCCAGCAGCTTTTTGGACGAGCAGTTCTTC	CASSFLDEQFF
.	TRBV4-1	.	TRBJ2-7	TGCGCCAGCAGCCAAGTAGGGGCGGACTACGAGCAGTACTTC	CASSQVGADYEQYF
.	TRBV13	.	TRBJ1-4	TGTGCCAGCAGCTTAGCAGTAAGGGGAAATGAAAAACTGTTTTTT	CASSLAVRGNEKLFF
.	TRBV9	.	TRBJ2-6	TGTGCCAGCAGCGGAGGTGGGGCCAACGTCCTGACTTTC	CASSGGGANVLTF
.	TRBV30	.	TRBJ2-1	TGTGCCTGGAGTGGGGGGGAGCAGTTCTTC	CAWSGGEQFF
.	TRBV6-1	.	TRBJ2-3	TGTGCCAGCAGTGAGTGGGGGCGAGCGCTACTCACAGATACGCAGTATTTT	CASSEWGRALLTDTQYF